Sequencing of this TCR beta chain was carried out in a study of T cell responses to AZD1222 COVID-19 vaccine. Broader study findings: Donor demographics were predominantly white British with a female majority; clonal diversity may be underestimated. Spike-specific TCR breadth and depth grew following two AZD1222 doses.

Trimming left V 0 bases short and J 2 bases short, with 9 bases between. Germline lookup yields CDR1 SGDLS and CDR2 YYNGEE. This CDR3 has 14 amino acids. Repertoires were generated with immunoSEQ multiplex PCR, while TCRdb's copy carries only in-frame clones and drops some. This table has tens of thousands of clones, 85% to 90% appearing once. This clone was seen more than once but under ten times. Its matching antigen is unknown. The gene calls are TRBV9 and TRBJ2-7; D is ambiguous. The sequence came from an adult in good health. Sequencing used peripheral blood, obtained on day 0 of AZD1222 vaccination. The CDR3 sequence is CASSVDGKTYEQYF. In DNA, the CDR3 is TGTGCCAGCAGCGTAGACGGCAAGACCTACGAGCAGTACTTC. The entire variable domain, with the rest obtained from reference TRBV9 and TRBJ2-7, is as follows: DSGVTQTPKHLITATGQRVTLRCSPRSGDLSVYWYQQSLDQGLQFLIQYYNGEERAKGNILERFSAQQFPDLHSELNLSSLELGDSALYFCASSVDGKTYEQYFGPGTRLTVT.